These T cell receptor beta chains were read from a single sample in a study of human T cells and chemical hapten exposure. TCRdb processed the RACE reads anew with MiXCR; each CDR3 protein has one entry. The sample comprises 80,000 to 95,000 distinct CDR3 sequences, 11% of which are singletons, and less than 2.5% rests with the top ten. The sample consisted of whole blood, taken in connection with sensitization to the hapten diphenylcyclopropenone (DPC). The receptors originated from a man in his forties with alopecia areata. Some clones in this sample may be carry-over from other donors' samples. The conserved cysteine and the conserved F or W are not part of the CDR3 here. A row's size may be missing; if present it is once, few, many or a size class.

few,TRBJ2-3,TRBV20-1,SARVGTSGTDTQY
few,TRBJ2-2,TRBV11-2,ASSFVGELF
many,TRBJ1-2,TRBV7-2,ASSFRQADGYT
few,TRBJ2-5,TRBV7-8,ASSLVVGLEETQY
NA,TRBJ2-1,TRBV29-1,SVIGSHEQF
many,TRBJ2-3,TRBV7-8,ASSLISDTQY
few,TRBJ2-3,TRBV7-2,ASSLGVRVTDTQY
NA,TRBJ2-6,TRBV6-2/TRBV6-3,ASSYGSGRSSGANVLT
NA,TRBJ1-1,TRBV12-3/TRBV12-4,ASSPGERRAF
few,TRBJ1-1,TRBV28,ASSYTGTRNEAF
few,TRBJ1-1,TRBV18,ASSPPPGANTEAF
few,TRBJ2-3,TRBV5-4,ASSPGGQLSTDTQY
NA,TRBJ2-3,TRBV9,ASSVGGHSTDTQY
NA,TRBJ2-3,TRBV25-1,ASSEFGRIPGHTDTQY
few,TRBJ2-6,TRBV12-3/TRBV12-4,ASSLGRVLT
few,TRBJ2-5,TRBV14,ASSQGQRSLAVQETQY
NA,TRBJ1-1,TRBV29-1,SVPSGASMNTEAF
few,TRBJ1-4,TRBV18,ASSPPWGQGEFDEKLF
few,TRBJ2-3,TRBV6-2/TRBV6-3,ASSYYSGRLNTQY
few,TRBJ2-3,TRBV12-3/TRBV12-4,ASSTRLVADTQY
NA,TRBJ2-1,TRBV20-1,SAGASGLAGGGEQF
NA,TRBJ2-1,TRBV5-6,ASSLDGAGSYNEQF
NA,TRBJ1-1,TRBV5-8,ASSLVMGLVEAF
many,TRBJ2-3,TRBV7-2,ASSRDYQSTDTQY
NA,TRBJ1-1,TRBV5-1,ASSLDVTATEAF
NA,TRBJ2-6,TRBV24-1,ATSLSGANVLT
few,TRBJ2-7,TRBV9,ASSANPGQRLEQY
NA,TRBJ2-3,TRBV3-1,ASSQAGDGGWFTQY
many,TRBJ1-5,TRBV15,ATSRREYNQPQH
NA,TRBJ2-1,TRBV19,ASGGAYNEQF
few,TRBJ2-3,TRBV7-2,ASSPPGLAIDTQY
many,TRBJ1-2,TRBV7-9,ASSLRDRVEYGYT
many,TRBJ1-4,TRBV7-9,ASSSGTSPNEKLF
many,TRBJ1-4,TRBV20-1,SARAGVEEKLF
many,TRBJ1-3,TRBV12-3/TRBV12-4,ASSPRQRGNTIY
NA,TRBJ2-1,TRBV12-3/TRBV12-4,ASSPGLGVGEQF
few,TRBJ2-3,TRBV7-6,ASSLAGGPYTQY
many,TRBJ2-3,TRBV7-2,ASSTSDTQY
NA,TRBJ1-1,TRBV7-3,ASSLQGATESF
NA,TRBJ2-2,TRBV12-3/TRBV12-4,ASSLLAGGPGELF
NA,TRBJ1-1,TRBV15,ATSPGDRAYEAF
many,TRBJ1-5,TRBV6-1,ASTDRTVYSNQPQH
NA,TRBJ2-3,TRBV24-1,ATSDLIGTISTDTQY
NA,TRBJ1-3,TRBV12-3/TRBV12-4,ASRRSDRAGNTIY
many,TRBJ2-1,TRBV18,ASSRQSGSLDEQF
few,TRBJ2-1,TRBV7-2,ASSPGRKLEQF
many,TRBJ2-1,TRBV19,ASSHKREGRSEQF
many,TRBJ2-4,TRBV7-8,ASSSYSGRGGNIQY
NA,TRBJ2-5,TRBV5-1,ASSGRTSGRTRETQY
many,TRBJ2-7,TRBV9,ASSVGVGSYEQY
NA,TRBJ2-1,TRBV28,ASSLRGLAGGVFNEQF
NA,TRBJ1-5,TRBV6-2/TRBV6-3,ASSYRVANQPQH
NA,TRBJ2-7,TRBV28,ASSLRTGSHEQY
NA,TRBJ2-5,TRBV5-1,ASSSGTQETQD
NA,TRBJ1-4,TRBV20-1,SATFGLNEKLF
few,TRBJ1-4,TRBV28,ASSSYDSHNEKLF
few,TRBJ2-2,TRBV6-6,ASSYSSLDTGELF
NA,TRBJ1-5,TRBV28,ASSLKSTQPQH